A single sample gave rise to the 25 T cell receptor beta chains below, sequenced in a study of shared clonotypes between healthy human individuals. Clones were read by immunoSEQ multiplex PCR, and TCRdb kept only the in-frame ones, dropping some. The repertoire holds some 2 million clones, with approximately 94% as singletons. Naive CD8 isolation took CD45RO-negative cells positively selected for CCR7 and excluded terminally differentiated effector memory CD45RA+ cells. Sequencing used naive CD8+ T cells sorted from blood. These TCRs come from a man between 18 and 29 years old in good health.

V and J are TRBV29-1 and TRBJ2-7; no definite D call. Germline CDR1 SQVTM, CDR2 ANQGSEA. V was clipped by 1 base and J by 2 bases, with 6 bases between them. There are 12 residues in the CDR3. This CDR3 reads CSVEVQPYEQYF. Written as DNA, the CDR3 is TGCAGCGTTGAAGTACAGCCCTACGAGCAGTACTTC.

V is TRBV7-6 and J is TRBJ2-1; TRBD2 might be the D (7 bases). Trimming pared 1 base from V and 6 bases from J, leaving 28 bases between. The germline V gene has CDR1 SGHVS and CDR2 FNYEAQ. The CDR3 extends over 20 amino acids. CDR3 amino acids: CASSLDAGATTYGTRNEQFF. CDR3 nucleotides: TGTGCCAGCAGCTTAGACGCGGGGGCAACCACCTACGGCACTCGCAATGAGCAGTTCTTC.

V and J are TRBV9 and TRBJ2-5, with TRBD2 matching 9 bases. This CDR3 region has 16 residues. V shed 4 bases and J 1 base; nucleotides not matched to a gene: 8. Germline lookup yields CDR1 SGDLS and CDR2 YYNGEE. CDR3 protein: CASSFRSGGLQETQYF. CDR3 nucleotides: TGTGCCAGCAGCTTCCGTAGCGGGGGCCTCCAAGAGACCCAGTACTTC. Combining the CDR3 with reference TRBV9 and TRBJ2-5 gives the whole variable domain DSGVTQTPKHLITATGQRVTLRCSPRSGDLSVYWYQQSLDQGLQFLIQYYNGEERAKGNILERFSAQQFPDLHSELNLSSLELGDSALYFCASSFRSGGLQETQYFGPGTRLLVL.

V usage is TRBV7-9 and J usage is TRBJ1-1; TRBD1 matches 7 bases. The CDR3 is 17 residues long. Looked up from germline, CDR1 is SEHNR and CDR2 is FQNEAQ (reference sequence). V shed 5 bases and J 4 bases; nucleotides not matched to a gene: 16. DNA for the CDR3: TGTGCCAGCAGCCCACTTTCTATGGCAGGGGGAATCACTGAAGCTTTCTTT. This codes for CASSPLSMAGGITEAFF.

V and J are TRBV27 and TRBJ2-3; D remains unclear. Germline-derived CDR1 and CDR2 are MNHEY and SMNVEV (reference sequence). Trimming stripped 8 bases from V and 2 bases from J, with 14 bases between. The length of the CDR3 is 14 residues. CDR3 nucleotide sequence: TGTGCCAGCTATGGGAAAGGCCTCACAGATACGCAGTATTTT. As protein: CASYGKGLTDTQYF.

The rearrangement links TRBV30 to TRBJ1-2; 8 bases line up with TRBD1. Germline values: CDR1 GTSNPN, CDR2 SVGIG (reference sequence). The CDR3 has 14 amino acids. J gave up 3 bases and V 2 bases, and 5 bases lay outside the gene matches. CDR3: CAWSMGTGYYGYTF. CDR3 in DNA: TGTGCCTGGAGTATGGGGACAGGATACTATGGCTACACCTTC.

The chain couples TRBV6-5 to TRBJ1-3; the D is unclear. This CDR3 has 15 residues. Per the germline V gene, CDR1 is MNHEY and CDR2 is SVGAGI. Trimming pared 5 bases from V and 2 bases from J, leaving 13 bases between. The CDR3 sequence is CASSRFSGAGNTIYF. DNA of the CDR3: TGTGCCAGCAGTCGTTTTTCCGGGGCTGGAAACACCATATATTTT.

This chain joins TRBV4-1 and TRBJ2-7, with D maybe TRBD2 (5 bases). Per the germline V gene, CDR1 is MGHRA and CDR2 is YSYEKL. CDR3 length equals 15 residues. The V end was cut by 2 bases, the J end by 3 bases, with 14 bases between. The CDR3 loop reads CASSQPTSNDYEQYF. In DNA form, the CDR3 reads TGCGCCAGCAGCCAACCTACTAGTAACGACTACGAGCAGTACTTC.

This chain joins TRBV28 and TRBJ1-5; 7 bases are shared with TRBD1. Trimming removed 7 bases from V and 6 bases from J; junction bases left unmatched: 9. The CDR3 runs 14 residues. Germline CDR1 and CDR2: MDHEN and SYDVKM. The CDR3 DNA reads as TGTGCCAGCACATCAACAGGGGTGGGTCAGCCCCAGCATTTT. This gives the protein CASTSTGVGQPQHF.

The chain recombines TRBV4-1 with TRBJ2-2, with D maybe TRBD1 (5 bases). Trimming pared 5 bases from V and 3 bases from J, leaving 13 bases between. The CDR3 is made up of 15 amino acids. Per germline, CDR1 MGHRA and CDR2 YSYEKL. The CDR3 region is CASSKDTGYTGELFF. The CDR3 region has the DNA TGCGCCAGCAGCAAGGATACAGGCTACACCGGGGAGCTGTTTTTT.

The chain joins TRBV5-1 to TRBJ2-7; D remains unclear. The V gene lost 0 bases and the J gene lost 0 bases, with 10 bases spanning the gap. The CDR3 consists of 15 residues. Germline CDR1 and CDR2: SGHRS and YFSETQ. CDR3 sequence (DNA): TGCGCCAGCAGCTTGGAGGGTAGACTCTCCTACGAGCAGTACTTC. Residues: CASSLEGRLSYEQYF.

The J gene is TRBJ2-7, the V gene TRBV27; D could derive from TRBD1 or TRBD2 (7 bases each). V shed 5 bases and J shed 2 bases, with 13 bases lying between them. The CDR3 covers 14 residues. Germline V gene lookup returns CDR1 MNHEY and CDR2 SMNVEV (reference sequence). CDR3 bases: TGTGCCAGCAGTCCAGGGGGGGGCACCTACGAGCAGTACTTC. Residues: CASSPGGGTYEQYF.

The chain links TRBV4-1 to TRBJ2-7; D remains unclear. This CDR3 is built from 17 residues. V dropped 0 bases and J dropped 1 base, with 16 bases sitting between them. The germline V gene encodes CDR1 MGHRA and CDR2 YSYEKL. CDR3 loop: CASSQDGVGSLSYEQYF. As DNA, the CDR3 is TGCGCCAGCAGCCAAGACGGCGTTGGCTCCTTGTCCTACGAGCAGTACTTC.

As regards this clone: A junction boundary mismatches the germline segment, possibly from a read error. This chain's CDR3 is CSSNSIQGNLKAFF. As DNA, the CDR3 is TGCTCCAGCAATAGCATACAGGGAAATCTGAAAGCTTTCTTT. This chain connects TRBV4-1 to TRBJ1-1; D may be TRBD1 (6 bases). This CDR3 comprises 14 residues. CDR1 is MGHRA, CDR2 YSYEKL, per germline.

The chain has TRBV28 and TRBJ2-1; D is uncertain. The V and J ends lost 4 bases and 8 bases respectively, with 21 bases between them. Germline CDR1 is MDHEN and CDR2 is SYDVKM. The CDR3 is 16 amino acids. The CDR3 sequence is CASSSGQFKGSDEQFF. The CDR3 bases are TGTGCCAGCAGTTCGGGCCAGTTTAAGGGATCTGATGAGCAGTTCTTC. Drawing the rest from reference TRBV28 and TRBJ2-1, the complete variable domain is DVKVTQSSRYLVKRTGEKVFLECVQDMDHENMFWYRQDPGLGLRLIYFSYDVKMKEKGDIPEGYSVSREKKERFSLILESASTNQTSMYLCASSSGQFKGSDEQFFGPGTRLTVL.

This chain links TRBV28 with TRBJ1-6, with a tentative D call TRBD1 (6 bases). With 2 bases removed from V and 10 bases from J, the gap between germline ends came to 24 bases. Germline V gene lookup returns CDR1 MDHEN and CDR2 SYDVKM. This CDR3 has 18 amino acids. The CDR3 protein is CASSLGSPDTGYRSPLHF. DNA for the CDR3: TGTGCCAGCAGTTTAGGTTCCCCCGACACAGGGTATCGGTCACCCCTCCACTTT.

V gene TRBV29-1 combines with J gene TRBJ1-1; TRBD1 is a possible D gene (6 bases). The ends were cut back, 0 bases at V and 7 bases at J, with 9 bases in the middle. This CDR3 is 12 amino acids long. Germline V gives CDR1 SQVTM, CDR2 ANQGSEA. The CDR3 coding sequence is TGCAGCGTTGAAGAACGGACAGATGAAGCTTTCTTT. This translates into CSVEERTDEAFF.

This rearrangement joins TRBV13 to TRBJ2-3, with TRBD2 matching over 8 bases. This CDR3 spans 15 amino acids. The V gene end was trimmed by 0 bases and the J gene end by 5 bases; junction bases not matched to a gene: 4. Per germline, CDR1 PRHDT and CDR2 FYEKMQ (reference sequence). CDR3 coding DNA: TGTGCCAGCAGCTTAGGTCGGGGGGGTGGAGATACGCAGTATTTT. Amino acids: CASSLGRGGGDTQYF.

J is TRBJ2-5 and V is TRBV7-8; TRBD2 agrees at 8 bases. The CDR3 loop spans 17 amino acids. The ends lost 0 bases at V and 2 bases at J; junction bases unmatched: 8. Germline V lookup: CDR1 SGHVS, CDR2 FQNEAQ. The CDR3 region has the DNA TGTGCCAGCAGCTTAGCTCTTATCGGGGGGGTACAAGAGACCCAGTACTTC. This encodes CASSLALIGGVQETQYF.

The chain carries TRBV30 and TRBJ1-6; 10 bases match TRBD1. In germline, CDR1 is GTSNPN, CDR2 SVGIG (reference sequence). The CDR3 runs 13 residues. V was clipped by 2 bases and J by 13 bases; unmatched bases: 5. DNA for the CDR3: TGTGCCTGGAGTCATGGGACAGGGGTCCCCCTCCACTTT. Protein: CAWSHGTGVPLHF.

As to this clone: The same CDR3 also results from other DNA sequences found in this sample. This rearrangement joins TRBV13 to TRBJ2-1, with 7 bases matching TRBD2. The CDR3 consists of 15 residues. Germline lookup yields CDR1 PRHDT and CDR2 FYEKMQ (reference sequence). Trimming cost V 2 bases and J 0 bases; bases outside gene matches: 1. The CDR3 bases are TGTGCCAGCAGCTTACGCGGGAGCTCCTACAATGAGCAGTTCTTC. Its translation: CASSLRGSSYNEQFF.

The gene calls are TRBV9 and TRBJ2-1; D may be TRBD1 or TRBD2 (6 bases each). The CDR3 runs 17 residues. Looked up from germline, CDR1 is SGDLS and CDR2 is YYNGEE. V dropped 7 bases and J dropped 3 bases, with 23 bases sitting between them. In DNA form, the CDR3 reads TGTGCCAGCGGGATTTTCGAGGGGGGACAAAACTACAATGAGCAGTTCTTC. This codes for CASGIFEGGQNYNEQFF. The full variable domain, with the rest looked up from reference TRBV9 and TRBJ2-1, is DSGVTQTPKHLITATGQRVTLRCSPRSGDLSVYWYQQSLDQGLQFLIQYYNGEERAKGNILERFSAQQFPDLHSELNLSSLELGDSALYFCASGIFEGGQNYNEQFFGPGTRLTVL.

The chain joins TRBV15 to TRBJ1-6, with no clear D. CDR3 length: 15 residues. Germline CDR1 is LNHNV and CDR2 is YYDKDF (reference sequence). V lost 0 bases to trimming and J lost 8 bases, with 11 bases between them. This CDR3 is CATSRDWERDSPLHF. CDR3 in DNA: TGTGCCACCAGCAGAGACTGGGAAAGAGATTCACCCCTCCACTTT.

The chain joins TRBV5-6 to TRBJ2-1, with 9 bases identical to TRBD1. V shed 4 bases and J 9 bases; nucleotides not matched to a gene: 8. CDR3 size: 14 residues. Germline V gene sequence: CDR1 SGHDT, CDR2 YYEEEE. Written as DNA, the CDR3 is TGTGCCAGCAGCCCCGGGACAGGGATTGGTGAGCAGTTCTTC. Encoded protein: CASSPGTGIGEQFF.

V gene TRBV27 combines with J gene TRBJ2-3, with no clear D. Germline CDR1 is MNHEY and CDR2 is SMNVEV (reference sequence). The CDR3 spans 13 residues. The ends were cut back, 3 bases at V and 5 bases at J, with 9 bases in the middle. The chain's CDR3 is CASSFDLGDTQYF. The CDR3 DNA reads TGTGCCAGCAGTTTTGACCTGGGAGATACGCAGTATTTT.